This TCR beta chain was sequenced during a study of CD8 T cells in ankylosing spondylitis. Deletions cut 3 bases from V and 3 bases from J, with 13 bases between. Germline CDR1 and CDR2: SGDLS and YYNGEE. The CDR3 has 14 amino acids. This clonotype was detected a few times. Its specificity is not known. Study-level results: Some of these motif variants have turned up before, in reports on reactive arthritis synovial fluid and blood. As reported, disease-linked clones showed significant enrichment in matched ankylosing spondylitis synovial fluid.

The TCR beta libraries were generated through quantitative 5'-RACE incorporating molecular barcodes. TCRdb re-analysed the 5' RACE reads in MiXCR, keeping a single row per CDR3 protein. The repertoire consists of a few hundred thousand distinct CDR3 sequences, with about 10% occurring once and the leading ten covering under 25%. The sequence derives from a male donor with ankylosing spondylitis or in good health (not recorded which). The rearrangement links TRBV9 to TRBJ2-7; D is perhaps TRBD1 (5 bases). The sample comprised blood, either unsorted or a sorted T cell fraction (not recorded which). The CDR3 DNA reads TGTGCCAGCAGCGGGAAAGGGGTAGGCTACGAGCAGTACTTC. Translated, it gives CASSGKGVGYEQYF.